What follows are 8 T cell receptor beta chains derived from one specimen sequenced in a study of blood T cell repertoires in COVID-19. Clones were read by immunoSEQ multiplex PCR, and TCRdb kept only the in-frame ones, dropping some. The sample carries about 120,000 clones, roughly 81% recorded once. The sample taken for sequencing was peripheral blood. Receptors originate from a human donor in a cohort sampled during active COVID-19.

This chain connects TRBV4-1 to TRBJ2-7; the D gene is possibly TRBD1 (6 bases). CDR1 is MGHRA and CDR2 is YSYEKL in the germline V gene. Trimming took off 6 bases at V and 0 bases at J, with 18 bases between the two ends. The CDR3 has 16 residues. The chain's CDR3 is CASSQRQAITSYEQYF. DNA for the CDR3: TGCGCCAGCAGTCAAAGACAGGCCATAACCTCCTACGAGCAGTACTTC.

The chain couples TRBV6-4 to TRBJ1-4; D remains unclear. The CDR3 sequence is 12 residues long. The V gene lost 2 bases and the J gene lost 10 bases, with 8 bases spanning the gap. Looked up from germline, CDR1 is MRHNA and CDR2 is SNTAGT. The CDR3 nucleotides read TGTGCCAGCAGTGACAGGGAGGGAAAACTGTTTTTT. The encoded protein is CASSDREGKLFF.

This clone showed up just a few times. J is TRBJ2-1 and V is TRBV3-1 (or the pseudogene TRBV3-2), with a weak D call TRBD1 (5 bases). From germline, CDR1 is LGHDT and CDR2 YNNKEL (reference sequence). There are 14 residues in the CDR3. V was pared by 4 bases and J by 5 bases, with 12 bases between. The CDR3 DNA follows: TGTGCCAGCAGCCTTCGACAGAGAAACAATGAGCAGTTCTTC. Its protein is CASSLRQRNNEQFF.

The chain has TRBV24-1 and TRBJ1-4; D gene unclear. The CDR3 length is 12 residues. The germline V and J ends were trimmed by 6 bases and 8 bases, with 9 bases remaining between them. Germline assignment: CDR1 KGHDR and CDR2 SFDVKD. The CDR3 bases are TGTGCCACCAGTCTAAGCGGGGAAAAACTGTTTTTT. Protein: CATSLSGEKLFF.

As concerns this clone: A junction boundary mismatches the germline segment, possibly from a read error. This chain links TRBV3-1 (or the pseudogene TRBV3-2) with TRBJ2-4; TRBD2 might be the D (6 bases). The CDR3 spans 15 residues. Per the germline V gene, CDR1 is LGHDT and CDR2 is YNNKEL (reference sequence). The CDR3 spells CASSQDPGLGGGKLF. CDR3 nucleotide sequence: TGTGCCAGCAGCCAAGATCCGGGGCTCGGAGGAGGGAAGCTCTTC.

This clone was counted only a few times. The CDR3 loop reads CASSPGLAGSGELFF. The DNA of the CDR3 is TGTGCCAGCTCACCAGGACTAGCGGGGTCCGGGGAGCTGTTTTTT. The J gene is TRBJ2-2, the V gene TRBV18, with TRBD2 matching over 12 bases. The CDR3 runs 15 residues. Germline V gives CDR1 KGHSH, CDR2 LQKENI. With 2 bases clipped from V and 6 bases from J, the junction kept 1 base outside the gene matches.

This chain connects TRBV30 to TRBJ1-1; D is perhaps TRBD1 (5 bases). Germline CDR1 reads GTSNPN; CDR2 reads SVGIG (reference sequence). Trimming removed 0 bases from V and 4 bases from J, with 18 bases in between. The CDR3 has 16 amino acids. The CDR3, as DNA: TGTGCCTGGAGTGTATTGGTAGCCAGGGCCCTCACTGAAGCTTTCTTT. As protein: CAWSVLVARALTEAFF.

The chain couples TRBV7-2 to TRBJ2-2, with TRBD1 matching over 9 bases. The germline V gene has CDR1 SGHTA and CDR2 FQGNSA. V gave up 5 bases and J gave up 6 bases; unmatched junction bases: 7. The CDR3 is 15 residues long. This CDR3 is CASSPGTGLSGELFF. CDR3 bases: TGTGCCAGCAGCCCAGGGACAGGGCTCTCCGGGGAGCTGTTTTTT.